Listed below are T cell receptor beta chains from one sample, sequenced in a study of shared clonotypes between healthy human individuals. The assay was immunoSEQ multiplex PCR, and TCRdb's table has in-frame clones only and misses some. The repertoire has fewer than 500,000 clones, 75% to 80% of them found once; the top ten carry under 15%. Sequenced input: PBMCs. These receptors were taken from a woman aged 40 to 50 in good health. Some clones in this sample may be carry-over from other donors' samples. CDR3s include the opening cysteine and the closing phenylalanine or tryptophan. A D gene is named only where the DNA matches it firmly. The size of a clone is reported for some rows only, either as once, few or many, or as a class for expanded clones.

d_call: TRBD1
clone_size: .
v_call: TRBV19
j_call: TRBJ2-1
cdr3_aa: CASSIRGQGPYNEQFF
cdr3_nt: TGTGCCAGTAGTATACGGGGACAGGGACCCTACAATGAGCAGTTCTTC

d_call: .
clone_size: .
v_call: TRBV21-1
j_call: TRBJ1-1
cdr3_aa: CASSPPGVSFSDTEAFF
cdr3_nt: TGTGCCAGCAGCCCCCCAGGGGTGAGTTTTAGCGACACTGAAGCTTTCTTT

d_call: TRBD2
clone_size: .
v_call: TRBV11-1
j_call: TRBJ2-1
cdr3_aa: CASSLAGTTEASSYNEQFF
cdr3_nt: TGTGCCAGCAGCTTAGCTGGGACTACGGAGGCTAGCTCCTACAATGAGCAGTTCTTC

d_call: TRBD1
clone_size: .
v_call: TRBV7-2
j_call: TRBJ1-5
cdr3_aa: CASSGYRGAGQPQHF
cdr3_nt: TGTGCCAGCAGCGGCTACAGGGGTGCTGGACAGCCCCAGCATTTT

d_call: TRBD2
clone_size: .
v_call: TRBV7-3
j_call: TRBJ2-3
cdr3_aa: CASSLTTGGYTQYF
cdr3_nt: TGTGCCAGCAGCTTAACGACCGGGGGGTATACGCAGTATTTT

d_call: .
clone_size: .
v_call: TRBV10-3
j_call: TRBJ1-1
cdr3_aa: CAIRAGQRNTEAFF
cdr3_nt: TGTGCCATCAGGGCAGGACAGAGAAACACTGAAGCTTTCTTT

d_call: .
clone_size: many
v_call: TRBV11-2
j_call: TRBJ2-5
cdr3_aa: CASSLSLGEQETQYF
cdr3_nt: TGTGCCAGCAGCTTATCTCTTGGGGAACAAGAGACCCAGTACTTC

d_call: TRBD1
clone_size: few
v_call: TRBV10-3
j_call: TRBJ1-1
cdr3_aa: CAISGEGAHTEAFF
cdr3_nt: TGTGCCATCAGTGGGGAGGGGGCGCACACTGAAGCTTTCTTT

d_call: .
clone_size: .
v_call: TRBV28
j_call: TRBJ2-7
cdr3_aa: CASSPPGGLRYEQYF
cdr3_nt: TGTGCCAGCAGCCCCCCCGGAGGGTTGAGGTACGAGCAGTACTTC

d_call: .
clone_size: .
v_call: TRBV7-2
j_call: TRBJ2-1
cdr3_aa: CASSPGVNEQFF
cdr3_nt: TGTGCCAGCAGCCCCGGGGTTAATGAGCAGTTCTTC

d_call: .
clone_size: .
v_call: TRBV11-2
j_call: TRBJ2-5
cdr3_aa: CASSPLRGQETQYF
cdr3_nt: TGTGCCAGCAGCCCCCTCCGGGGACAAGAGACCCAGTACTTC

d_call: TRBD2
clone_size: once
v_call: TRBV11-1
j_call: TRBJ2-1
cdr3_aa: CASSLGAGDYNEQFF
cdr3_nt: TGTGCCAGCAGCTTGGGAGCGGGAGACTACAATGAGCAGTTCTTC

d_call: TRBD1
clone_size: once
v_call: TRBV9
j_call: TRBJ2-1
cdr3_aa: CASSVQTGVPSSYNEQFF
cdr3_nt: TGTGCCAGCAGCGTCCAGACAGGGGTCCCTAGCTCCTACAATGAGCAGTTCTTC

d_call: TRBD2
clone_size: once
v_call: TRBV7-7
j_call: TRBJ2-1
cdr3_aa: CASSLGPTSGRGNEQFF
cdr3_nt: TGTGCTAGCAGCTTAGGTCCGACTAGCGGGAGGGGTAATGAGCAGTTCTTC

d_call: .
clone_size: once
v_call: TRBV14
j_call: TRBJ1-5
cdr3_aa: CASSQGLGQPQHF
cdr3_nt: TGTGCCAGCAGCCAAGGCCTAGGGCAGCCCCAGCATTTT

d_call: .
clone_size: .
v_call: TRBV27
j_call: TRBJ2-7
cdr3_aa: CASSLEGWSSDEQYF
cdr3_nt: TGTGCCAGCAGTTTAGAGGGTTGGTCCAGTGACGAGCAGTACTTC

d_call: .
clone_size: once
v_call: TRBV1
j_call: TRBJ2-3
cdr3_aa: CTSRLAGGPCRKADTQYF
cdr3_nt: TGCACCAGCAGGCTAGCGGGAGGGCCGTGTAGAAAGGCAGATACGCAGTATTTT

d_call: TRBD2
clone_size: .
v_call: TRBV2
j_call: TRBJ2-1
cdr3_aa: CASRELAGSYNEQFF
cdr3_nt: TGTGCCAGCAGAGAACTAGCGGGGTCCTACAATGAGCAGTTCTTC

d_call: TRBD2
clone_size: .
v_call: TRBV30
j_call: TRBJ2-7
cdr3_aa: CAWSPGLAGDEQYF
cdr3_nt: TGTGCCTGGAGTCCTGGGCTAGCGGGAGACGAGCAGTACTTC

d_call: .
clone_size: .
v_call: TRBV9
j_call: TRBJ2-5
cdr3_aa: CASSETVGTGTQYF
cdr3_nt: TGTGCCAGCAGTGAGACGGTGGGCACGGGGACCCAGTACTTC

d_call: .
clone_size: many
v_call: TRBV15
j_call: TRBJ2-7
cdr3_aa: CATSRGRALDEQYF
cdr3_nt: TGTGCCACCAGCAGAGGCAGGGCCCTGGACGAGCAGTACTTC

d_call: .
clone_size: .
v_call: TRBV18
j_call: TRBJ1-4
cdr3_aa: CASSPDVEKLFF
cdr3_nt: TGTGCCAGCTCACCGGACGTTGAAAAACTGTTTTTT

d_call: .
clone_size: .
v_call: TRBV7-9
j_call: TRBJ2-5
cdr3_aa: CASSLTLFETQYF
cdr3_nt: TGTGCCAGCAGCTTAACCCTTTTTGAGACCCAGTACTTC

d_call: .
clone_size: .
v_call: TRBV29-1
j_call: TRBJ2-3
cdr3_aa: CSVEVRSPSTDTQYF
cdr3_nt: TGCAGCGTTGAAGTACGATCTCCCAGCACAGATACGCAGTATTTT

d_call: TRBD1
clone_size: .
v_call: TRBV18
j_call: TRBJ1-4
cdr3_aa: CASSSRTGGEKLFF
cdr3_nt: TGTGCCAGCTCAAGCCGAACAGGGGGTGAAAAACTGTTTTTT

d_call: .
clone_size: few
v_call: TRBV18
j_call: TRBJ2-5
cdr3_aa: CASSPSASYEETQYF
cdr3_nt: TGTGCCAGCTCACCCAGCGCTAGCTACGAAGAGACCCAGTACTTC

d_call: .
clone_size: .
v_call: TRBV11-1
j_call: TRBJ2-2
cdr3_aa: CASSSAGWSGELFF
cdr3_nt: TGTGCCAGCAGCTCCGCCGGCTGGTCCGGGGAGCTGTTTTTT

d_call: .
clone_size: .
v_call: TRBV15
j_call: TRBJ1-5
cdr3_aa: CATSREALQPQHF
cdr3_nt: TGTGCCACCAGCAGAGAGGCTCTACAGCCCCAGCATTTT

d_call: .
clone_size: few
v_call: TRBV4-3
j_call: TRBJ2-2
cdr3_aa: CASSQERGATGELFF
cdr3_nt: TGCGCCAGCAGCCAAGAGAGAGGGGCGACCGGGGAGCTGTTTTTT

d_call: TRBD2
clone_size: .
v_call: TRBV4-2
j_call: TRBJ2-3
cdr3_aa: CASSQGRAGGPTDTQYF
cdr3_nt: TGTGCCAGCAGCCAAGGACGGGCGGGAGGGCCAACCGATACGCAGTATTTT

d_call: TRBD2
clone_size: once
v_call: TRBV4-2
j_call: TRBJ2-1
cdr3_aa: CASSQTLSGSAYNEQFF
cdr3_nt: TGTGCCAGCAGCCAAACACTTAGCGGGTCTGCCTACAATGAGCAGTTCTTC

d_call: .
clone_size: few
v_call: TRBV5-4
j_call: TRBJ2-5
cdr3_aa: CASSGQEQETQYF
cdr3_nt: TGTGCCAGCAGCGGTCAAGAGCAAGAGACCCAGTACTTC

d_call: TRBD2
clone_size: .
v_call: TRBV11-2
j_call: TRBJ2-3
cdr3_aa: CASSGLAGGTDTQYF
cdr3_nt: TGTGCCAGCAGCGGACTAGCGGGGGGCACAGATACGCAGTATTTT

d_call: .
clone_size: .
v_call: TRBV5-8
j_call: TRBJ2-5
cdr3_aa: CASSRGLKETQYF
cdr3_nt: TGTGCCAGCAGCAGAGGACTAAAAGAGACCCAGTACTTC

d_call: TRBD2
clone_size: .
v_call: TRBV7-9
j_call: TRBJ2-3
cdr3_aa: CASSRPGLAGGGTDTQYF
cdr3_nt: TGTGCCAGCAGCCGCCCGGGACTAGCGGGAGGAGGGACAGATACGCAGTATTTT

d_call: .
clone_size: .
v_call: TRBV19
j_call: TRBJ2-7
cdr3_aa: CASSINLWQVFQYF
cdr3_nt: TGTGCCAGTAGTATTAATCTTTGGCAGGTATTCCAATACTTC

d_call: TRBD1
clone_size: .
v_call: TRBV5-4
j_call: TRBJ2-5
cdr3_aa: CASSLGGTGVGETQYF
cdr3_nt: TGTGCCAGCAGCTTGGGAGGGACAGGGGTGGGAGAGACCCAGTACTTC

d_call: TRBD1
clone_size: few
v_call: TRBV28
j_call: TRBJ1-5
cdr3_aa: CASSPPGQGVQPQHF
cdr3_nt: TGTGCCAGCAGTCCACCTGGACAGGGGGTACAGCCCCAGCATTTT

d_call: TRBD1
clone_size: .
v_call: TRBV28
j_call: TRBJ1-1
cdr3_aa: CASRRTGGKNTEAFF
cdr3_nt: TGTGCCAGCAGAAGGACAGGGGGGAAGAACACTGAAGCTTTCTTT

d_call: .
clone_size: .
v_call: TRBV19
j_call: TRBJ1-5
cdr3_aa: CASTYTWAEDQPQHF
cdr3_nt: TGTGCCAGTACTTATACGTGGGCGGAGGATCAGCCCCAGCATTTT

d_call: .
clone_size: .
v_call: TRBV6-1
j_call: TRBJ2-3
cdr3_aa: CASSERSSVGDSTDTQYF
cdr3_nt: TGTGCCAGCAGTGAAAGATCCTCGGTGGGAGATAGCACAGATACGCAGTATTTT

d_call: .
clone_size: .
v_call: TRBV11-2
j_call: TRBJ2-1
cdr3_aa: CASSSFSGTKYNEQFF
cdr3_nt: TGTGCCAGCAGCTCTTTTTCCGGGACAAAATACAATGAGCAGTTCTTC

d_call: .
clone_size: .
v_call: TRBV19
j_call: TRBJ2-2
cdr3_aa: CASSIGLVSTGELFF
cdr3_nt: TGTGCCAGTAGTATAGGCCTCGTTAGCACCGGGGAGCTGTTTTTT

d_call: .
clone_size: .
v_call: TRBV5-4
j_call: TRBJ2-5
cdr3_aa: CASSFFMAETQYF
cdr3_nt: TGTGCCAGCAGCTTTTTTATGGCTGAGACCCAGTACTTC

d_call: TRBD2
clone_size: .
v_call: TRBV6-4
j_call: TRBJ2-1
cdr3_aa: CASSELSSGGLNEQFF
cdr3_nt: TGTGCCAGCAGTGAATTAAGTAGCGGGGGTTTAAATGAGCAGTTCTTC

d_call: .
clone_size: .
v_call: TRBV28
j_call: TRBJ1-6
cdr3_aa: CASYQAPYGSSSYNSPLHF
cdr3_nt: TGTGCCAGCTACCAAGCCCCGTACGGATCCAGCTCCTATAATTCACCCCTCCACTTT

d_call: TRBD2
clone_size: once
v_call: TRBV14
j_call: TRBJ2-3
cdr3_aa: CASSLGLATDTQYF
cdr3_nt: TGTGCCAGCAGCCTAGGACTAGCCACAGATACGCAGTATTTT

d_call: .
clone_size: .
v_call: TRBV27
j_call: TRBJ2-7
cdr3_aa: CASSLYPEPVNEQYF
cdr3_nt: TGTGCCAGCAGTTTATATCCAGAACCGGTGAACGAGCAGTACTTC

d_call: TRBD1
clone_size: .
v_call: TRBV19
j_call: TRBJ2-4
cdr3_aa: CASSIPRGQPAKNIQYF
cdr3_nt: TGTGCCAGTAGTATTCCCAGGGGACAGCCCGCCAAAAACATTCAGTACTTC

d_call: .
clone_size: .
v_call: TRBV19
j_call: TRBJ1-5
cdr3_aa: CASSTPGLNQPQHF
cdr3_nt: TGTGCCAGTAGTACTCCGGGGCTAAATCAGCCCCAGCATTTT

d_call: TRBD1
clone_size: .
v_call: TRBV4-1
j_call: TRBJ1-5
cdr3_aa: CASSQEWQGDIYSNQPQHF
cdr3_nt: TGCGCCAGCAGCCAAGAGTGGCAGGGGGACATCTATAGCAATCAGCCCCAGCATTTT

d_call: TRBD1
clone_size: .
v_call: TRBV6-5
j_call: TRBJ2-7
cdr3_aa: CASSKDRGFYEQYF
cdr3_nt: TGTGCCAGCAGTAAGGACAGGGGCTTCTACGAGCAGTACTTC

d_call: .
clone_size: .
v_call: TRBV7-8
j_call: TRBJ1-5
cdr3_aa: CASSLAYRAGQPQHF
cdr3_nt: TGTGCCAGCAGCTTAGCTTACAGGGCGGGTCAGCCCCAGCATTTT